A selection of T cell receptor beta chains follows, all from one sample in a study of blood T cell repertoires in COVID-19. Measured with immunoSEQ multiplex PCR; TCRdb has only the in-frame clones, and not every one. This table has some 260,000 clones, around 90% appearing once. Material for sequencing was peripheral blood. The receptors stem from a woman between 25 and 40 years old with acute or convalescent COVID-19. CDR3s include the opening cysteine and the closing phenylalanine or tryptophan.

CDR3 length,V gene,CDR3 protein
15,TRBV4-3,CASSLTDRAPNEQFF
19,TRBV7-8,CASSLAVSSGRGSYNEQFF
14,TRBV19,CASSQGRGGNTIYF
14,TRBV19,CATRTGGADTEAFF
12,TRBV30,CACHGGKETQYF
16,TRBV9,CASSAERGGLPDTQYF
16,TRBV29-1,CSVEDLWREGRYEQYF
15,TRBV6-5,CASSYSSSGIGEQFF
19,TRBV9,CASSVAGAGAPSDGNTIYF
13,TRBV10-2,CASSVAGWTEAFF
15,TRBV5-1,CASSLWDSPNTEAFF
17,TRBV18,CASSPLAGGIAKNIQYF
15,TRBV27,CASSRDRGLNEKLFF
16,TRBV10-3,CAISESFRNSNQPQHF
14,TRBV5-6,CASSLVRSNQPQHF
11,TRBV14,CASSAQVTQYF
16,TRBV24-1,CATSDLMGAGMDEQYF
18,TRBV10-3,CAISESLAGLLSTDTQYF
15,TRBV6-2/TRBV6-3,CASSYSQGMVNEQFF
15,TRBV5-1,CASSSNTGSNSPLHF
16,TRBV19,CASSMRGGRKTGELFF
13,TRBV11-3,CASSHGGLETQYF
17,TRBV5-4,CASSPTSGRVIRNEQYF
15,TRBV11-2,CASSQDRTTGNTIYF
15,TRBV6-5,CASRKWGQSSYEQYF
13,TRBV6-5,CASRLAVVGELFF
16,TRBV5-1,CASSGRTSGYQETQYF
13,TRBV6-5,CASSYGQISGYTF
18,TRBV19,CASRISHSRTGLASEQYF
12,TRBV13,CASSFQGYEQYF
13,TRBV6-6,CASASGSYNEQFF
16,TRBV4-3,CASSLAGADRSYEQYF
15,TRBV9,CASSVTGFMNTEAFF
18,TRBV6-2/TRBV6-3,CASSYEASGRNSYNEQFF
14,TRBV6-6,CASSPVGAGNTIYF
16,TRBV12-5,CASGSGTSGRAFEQFF
19,TRBV4-3,CASSQEGSSGSLFYNEQFF